These 27 T cell receptor beta chains came from one sample sequenced in a study of tumor-infiltrating lymphocytes in localized non-small cell lung cancer. Measured with immunoSEQ multiplex PCR; TCRdb has only the in-frame clones, and not every one. Found here are under 9,500 clones, around four fifths of them singletons; the top ten hold 5.5% to 8%. Sequencing input: uninvolved lung tissue not adjacent to the tumor. Receptor source: a human donor with non-small cell lung cancer.

This chain joins TRBV4-3 and TRBJ2-3; the match to TRBD2 covers 13 bases. Germline assignment: CDR1 LGHNA and CDR2 YSLEER. V lost 4 bases to trimming and J lost 3 bases; unmatched junction nucleotides: 4. CDR3 size: 16 residues. The DNA for the CDR3 is TGCGCCAGCAGCCTCCAGACTAGCGGGAGGACAGATACGCAGTATTTT. It translates to CASSLQTSGRTDTQYF.

The chain carries TRBV7-7 and TRBJ2-2, with D perhaps TRBD2 (7 bases). The CDR3 loop spans 14 amino acids. Trimming took 0 bases from V and 6 from J, leaving 8 bases between them. In germline, CDR1 is SSHAT, CDR2 FNYEAQ (reference sequence). CDR3 coding DNA: TGTGCCAGCAGCTTAGCGGGGGGGCCCGGGGAGCTGTTTTTT. This codes for CASSLAGGPGELFF.

This clone turned up a few times. The chain combines TRBV5-1 with TRBJ2-3; 9 bases match TRBD1. The CDR3 loop spans 14 amino acids. Trimming removed 4 bases from V and 1 base from J; junction bases left unmatched: 1. Germline CDR1 and CDR2: SGHRS and YFSETQ. CDR3 DNA sequence: TGCGCCAGCAGCGGGGACAGGGGCACAGATACGCAGTATTTT. Translating it yields CASSGDRGTDTQYF.

The chain joins TRBV6-1 to TRBJ2-2; 8 nucleotides align to TRBD1. J lost 3 bases, V lost 6 bases, and 3 bases had no gene match. Germline CDR1 reads MNHNS; CDR2 reads SASEGT. This CDR3 has 14 residues. CDR3 sequence (DNA): TGTGCCAGCAGGGGGGGACAGGACACCGGGGAGCTGTTTTTT. Translation: CASRGGQDTGELFF.

This clone was detected a few times. The chain combines TRBV7-2 with TRBJ2-3; D may be TRBD2 (5 bases). CDR1 and CDR2 from the germline V gene are SGHTA and FQGNSA. The CDR3 is 14 amino acids. V lost 5 bases and J 4 bases, leaving 13 bases between the germline ends. The CDR3 sequence: CASSNGLLPDTQYF. The DNA for the CDR3 is TGTGCCAGCAGCAATGGACTCCTGCCAGATACGCAGTATTTT.

The chain employs TRBV28 and TRBJ2-3; D gene uncertain. Trimming stripped 2 bases from V and 5 bases from J, with 5 bases between. Germline V gene lookup returns CDR1 MDHEN and CDR2 SYDVKM. This CDR3 is 12 amino acids long. CDR3: CASSLLGDTQYF. The CDR3 DNA is TGTGCCAGCAGTTTACTTGGAGATACGCAGTATTTT.

This chain connects TRBV28 to TRBJ1-2; 8 nucleotides agree with TRBD1. The CDR3 loop spans 15 amino acids. V lost 6 bases to trimming and J lost 5 bases; unmatched junction nucleotides: 11. Germline assignment: CDR1 MDHEN and CDR2 SYDVKM. The chain's CDR3 is CASRALQGALYGYTF. In DNA form, the CDR3 reads TGTGCCAGCAGGGCACTCCAGGGGGCGCTTTATGGCTACACCTTC.

V and J are TRBV7-2 and TRBJ2-3; tentatively, D is TRBD2 (6 bases). Germline CDR1 reads SGHTA; CDR2 reads FQGNSA. V lost 8 bases to trimming and J lost 3 bases, with 15 bases between them. The CDR3 consists of 14 residues. CDR3 loop: CASYLGGLTDTQYF. In DNA form, the CDR3 reads TGTGCCAGCTACCTCGGGGGACTGACAGATACGCAGTATTTT.

The CDR3 sequence: CASSVGAQDTQYF. The CDR3 DNA reads as TGTGCCAGCAGTGTCGGGGCCCAAGATACGCAGTATTTT. V gene TRBV25-1 combines with J gene TRBJ2-3; TRBD1 or TRBD2 may be the D gene (5 bases each). The germline V and J ends were trimmed by 4 bases and 5 bases, with 10 bases remaining between them. The germline V gene has CDR1 MGHDK and CDR2 SYGVNS. The CDR3 runs to 13 residues.

J is TRBJ1-2 and V is TRBV9; D is possibly TRBD1 (5 bases). Germline values: CDR1 SGDLS, CDR2 YYNGEE. The V and J ends lost 4 bases and 5 bases respectively, with 15 bases between them. This CDR3 is 14 amino acids long. The CDR3 reads CASSRTGTGYGYTF. CDR3 nucleotides: TGTGCCAGCAGCCGAACCGGGACCGGTTATGGCTACACCTTC.

The chain combines TRBV6-1 with TRBJ2-3; 8 nucleotides line up with TRBD1. The CDR3 totals 15 residues. Looked up from germline, CDR1 is MNHNS and CDR2 is SASEGT. Trimming removed 6 bases from V and 1 base from J; junction bases left unmatched: 6. CDR3 sequence: CASRPGQGGTDTQYF. The DNA for the CDR3 is TGTGCCAGCAGGCCAGGACAGGGCGGCACAGATACGCAGTATTTT.

The chain combines TRBV4-1 with TRBJ2-7; 11 nucleotides match TRBD1. This CDR3 region has 15 residues. Germline V gives CDR1 MGHRA, CDR2 YSYEKL. The ends lost 4 bases at V and 3 bases at J; junction bases unmatched: 5. Written as DNA, the CDR3 is TGCGCCAGCAGCCCGGACAGGGGGCCGGGCTACGAGCAGTACTTC. Translated: CASSPDRGPGYEQYF.

The gene calls are TRBV30 and TRBJ2-3, with 8 bases identical to TRBD2. The V and J ends lost 0 bases and 6 bases, in that order; junction bases with no gene match: 11. The CDR3 has 16 residues. Germline V gene data show CDR1 as GTSNPN and CDR2 as SVGIG (reference sequence). The CDR3 coding sequence is TGTGCCTGGAGTGTACTAGGGAGCGGGAGTGGGGATACGCAGTATTTT. It codes for CAWSVLGSGSGDTQYF.

This chain joins TRBV16 and TRBJ1-4, with D possibly TRBD1 on 5 matching bases. Germline values: CDR1 KGHSY, CDR2 FQNENV. The V end lost 0 bases, the J end lost 5 bases, and 10 bases lay between the germline ends. The CDR3 runs 15 residues. CDR3 sequence reads: CASSQSGQPNEKLFF. The CDR3 DNA reads TGTGCCAGCAGCCAATCGGGGCAGCCAAATGAAAAACTGTTTTTT.

This clone was counted a single time. The chain links TRBV2 to TRBJ1-1, with D unclear. Germline lookup yields CDR1 SNHLY and CDR2 FYNNEI. The ends were cut back, 10 bases at V and 3 bases at J, with 15 bases in the middle. The CDR3 spans 13 residues. CDR3 amino acids: CATSTRDDTEAFF. The DNA of the CDR3 is TGTGCCACCTCTACTCGGGATGACACTGAAGCTTTCTTT.

This clone came up a few times. The rearrangement links TRBV6-5 to TRBJ1-1; the match to TRBD1 covers 7 bases. The CDR3 is made up of 13 amino acids. Per germline, CDR1 MNHEY and CDR2 SVGAGI. J gave up 7 bases and V 6 bases, and 8 bases lay outside the gene matches. The CDR3: CASRGGQSNEAFF. The CDR3 nucleotides read TGTGCCAGCAGGGGGGGACAGTCTAATGAAGCTTTCTTT.

The chain carries TRBV6-1 and TRBJ2-6; D remains ambiguous. The V and J ends lost 4 bases and 1 base respectively, with 8 bases between them. This CDR3 comprises 15 residues. Looked up from germline, CDR1 is MNHNS and CDR2 is SASEGT. This chain's CDR3 is CASSGTDSGANVLTF. CDR3 nucleotide sequence: TGTGCCAGCAGTGGCACAGATTCTGGGGCCAACGTCCTGACTTTC.

CDR3 nucleotides: TGCAGCGCCTACAGGGGGACTGAAGCTTTCTTT. Residues: CSAYRGTEAFF. The rearrangement links TRBV29-1 to TRBJ1-1; 8 positions match TRBD1. The CDR3 extends over 11 amino acids. CDR1 and CDR2 (germline): SQVTM, ANQGSEA. Trimming removed 7 bases from V and 5 bases from J; junction bases left unmatched: 3.

This clone was seen a single time. The chain has TRBV2 and TRBJ1-1; TRBD1 matches 8 bases. V lost 0 bases, J lost 1 base, and 4 bases stayed unmatched. The CDR3 consists of 16 residues. Looked up from germline, CDR1 is SNHLY and CDR2 is FYNNEI. The CDR3 sequence is CASSEARDRGNTEAFF. The CDR3 nucleotides read TGTGCCAGCAGTGAAGCGCGAGACAGGGGGAACACTGAAGCTTTCTTT.

The chain uses TRBV6-5 and TRBJ2-1, with D possibly being TRBD1 (5 bases). The CDR3 spans 11 residues. V was clipped by 5 bases and J by 9 bases, with 8 bases between them. The germline CDR1 and CDR2 sequences are MNHEY and SVGAGI. CDR3 loop: CASSAQGEQFF. The CDR3 DNA sequence: TGTGCCAGCAGTGCCCAGGGTGAGCAGTTCTTC.

The chain employs TRBV7-2 and TRBJ2-1; D call uncertain. Trimming took 1 base from V and 5 from J, leaving 12 bases between them. From germline, CDR1 is SGHTA and CDR2 FQGNSA. The length of the CDR3 is 15 residues. The CDR3 sequence is CASSLDMLTHNEQFF. DNA for the CDR3: TGTGCCAGCAGCTTAGATATGTTGACCCACAATGAGCAGTTCTTC.

The table lists this clone with a count of one. The rearrangement links TRBV19 to TRBJ1-2; no clear D gene. The length of the CDR3 is 16 residues. The germline V gene has CDR1 LNHDA and CDR2 SQIVND (reference sequence). The V gene lost 0 bases and the J gene lost 8 bases, with 19 bases spanning the gap. The CDR3 coding sequence is TGTGCCAGTAGTATAGATTGGGCGGAAGGCGGTTCCGGCTACACCTTC. It specifies CASSIDWAEGGSGYTF.

V and J are TRBV6-5 and TRBJ1-2, with D unresolved. This CDR3 region has 11 residues. Between the trimmed V and J ends, which lost 7 bases and 7 bases, there was a span of 10 bases. The germline V gene encodes CDR1 MNHEY and CDR2 SVGAGI. Here the CDR3 DNA reads TGTGCCAGCACCTCCGCCCGTGGCTACACCTTC. It is translated as CASTSARGYTF.

V is TRBV20-1 and J is TRBJ1-2; D might be TRBD1 (5 bases). Looked up from germline, CDR1 is DFQATT and CDR2 is SNEGSKA (reference sequence). This CDR3 region has 11 residues. V was cut by 4 bases and J by 4 bases, with 7 bases left in between. The CDR3 protein is CSAITGYGYTF. Here the CDR3 DNA reads TGCAGTGCTATCACAGGCTATGGCTACACCTTC.

This clone was counted only a few times. The chain joins TRBV6-5 to TRBJ2-7, with unresolved D. The CDR3 sequence is 14 residues long. Germline CDR1 reads MNHEY; CDR2 reads SVGAGI. Trimming removed 6 bases from V and 4 bases from J, with 16 bases in between. Here the CDR3 DNA reads TGTGCCAGCAGCAGTACTACCCCCTTATACGAGCAGTACTTC. Amino acids: CASSSTTPLYEQYF.

The J gene is TRBJ1-1, the V gene TRBV18, with D possibly TRBD1 on 6 matching bases. CDR1 is KGHSH, CDR2 LQKENI, per germline. The CDR3 is 16 residues long. Trimming took 0 bases from V and 3 from J, leaving 14 bases between them. Here the CDR3 reads CASSPPSRGSDTEAFF. CDR3 nucleotide sequence: TGTGCCAGCTCACCACCGTCAAGGGGGTCGGACACTGAAGCTTTCTTT.

The rearrangement joins TRBV6-5 to TRBJ2-7, with 7 bases that match TRBD2. The CDR3 is 12 amino acids. Germline V CDR1 and CDR2: MNHEY, SVGAGI. V was pared by 9 bases and J by 2 bases, with 4 bases of the junction left unmatched. Here the CDR3 DNA reads TGTGCCAGGGGAGGGTCGACCTACGAGCAGTACTTC. It translates to CARGGSTYEQYF.